The sequence of this TCR beta chain was determined in a study of blood T cell repertoires in COVID-19. Study overall: Acute-phase and convalescent COVID-19 samples originated in the United States, Italy and Spain. T cells, B-cell-depleted T cells, or PBMCs supplied cDNA or gDNA.

Authors' analysis steps: Amplification from reference gene primers served as the basis for estimated nucleated cell counts. Only in-frame clones appear in the TCRdb table, and some are missing; sequencing was by immunoSEQ multiplex PCR. V and J calls plus clone size are reproduced from that table; the DNA served to infer D and trimming. This sample has roughly 160,000 clones, with around nine tenths found just once. Seattle enrolled patients during active infection and tracked them longitudinally. Germline V gives CDR1 LGHDT, CDR2 YNNKEL (reference sequence). The CDR3 covers 14 residues. V was shortened by 3 bases and J by 4 bases, with 9 bases between the two germline ends. This clone was picked up a small number of times.

V is TRBV3-1 (or the pseudogene TRBV3-2) and J is TRBJ1-4; no clear D. The clonotype was recovered from a woman between 70 and 85 years old with COVID-19, enrolled during active disease. Specimen: peripheral blood. DNA of the CDR3: TGTGCCAGCAGCCACGGAGGCAATAATGAAAAACTGTTTTTT. This codes for CASSHGGNNEKLFF.